This record looks at one TCR beta chain sequence and its context. Each of the patients experienced relapse following autologous stem cell transplantation, and their brentuximab vedotin exposure differed. Here immunoSEQ multiplex PCR was the method, and the copy in TCRdb shows in-frame clones only, minus some. The sample holds about 40,000 clones, 87% seen once. V dropped 3 bases and J dropped 5; count of bases not matched to a gene: 2. This CDR3 is built from 14 residues. Germline-derived CDR1 and CDR2 are SEHNR and FQNEAQ (reference sequence). The sample comes from a study of PD-1 blockade in classical Hodgkin lymphoma.

The clonotype was recovered from a human donor with classical Hodgkin lymphoma. Specimen: peripheral blood mononuclear cells (PBMCs), collected at baseline. The chain carries TRBV7-9 and TRBJ2-2; 8 bases fit TRBD2. CDR3 in DNA: TGTGCCAGCAGCTTTGCGGGAGGTACCGGGGAGCTGTTTTTT. Translation gives CASSFAGGTGELFF.